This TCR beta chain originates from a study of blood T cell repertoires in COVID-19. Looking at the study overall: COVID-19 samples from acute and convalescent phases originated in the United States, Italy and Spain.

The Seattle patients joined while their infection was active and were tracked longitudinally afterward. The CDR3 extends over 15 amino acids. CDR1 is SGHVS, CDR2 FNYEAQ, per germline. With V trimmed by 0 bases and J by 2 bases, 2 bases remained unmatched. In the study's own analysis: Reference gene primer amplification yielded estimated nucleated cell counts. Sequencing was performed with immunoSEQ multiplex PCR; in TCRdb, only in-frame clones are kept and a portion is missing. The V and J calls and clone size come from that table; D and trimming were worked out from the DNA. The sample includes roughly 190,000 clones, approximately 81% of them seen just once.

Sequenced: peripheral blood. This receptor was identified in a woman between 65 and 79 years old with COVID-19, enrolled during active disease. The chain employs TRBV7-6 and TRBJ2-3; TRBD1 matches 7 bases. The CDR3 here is CASSLAQGITDTQYF. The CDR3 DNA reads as TGTGCCAGCAGCTTAGCACAGGGGATCACAGATACGCAGTATTTT.